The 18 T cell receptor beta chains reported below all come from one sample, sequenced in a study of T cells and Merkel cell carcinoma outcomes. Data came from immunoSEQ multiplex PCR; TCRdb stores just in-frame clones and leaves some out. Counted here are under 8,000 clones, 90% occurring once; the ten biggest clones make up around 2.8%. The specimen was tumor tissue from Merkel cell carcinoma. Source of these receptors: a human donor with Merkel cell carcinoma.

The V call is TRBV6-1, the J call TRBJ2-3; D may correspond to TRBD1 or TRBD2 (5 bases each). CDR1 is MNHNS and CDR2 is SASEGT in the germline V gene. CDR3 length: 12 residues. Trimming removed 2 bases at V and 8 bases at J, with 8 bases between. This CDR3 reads CASSEKRGTQYF. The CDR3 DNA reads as TGTGCCAGCAGTGAAAAGAGGGGTACGCAGTATTTT.

CDR3 sequence: CASSLDSPPDTQYF. The CDR3 DNA follows: TGTGCCAGCAGCTTGGACAGTCCCCCAGATACGCAGTATTTT. The J gene is TRBJ2-3, the V gene TRBV5-4; D uncertain. The CDR3 is 14 amino acids. Germline loops: CDR1 SGHNT, CDR2 YYREEE (reference sequence). Trimming removed 0 bases from V and 4 bases from J, with 9 bases in between.

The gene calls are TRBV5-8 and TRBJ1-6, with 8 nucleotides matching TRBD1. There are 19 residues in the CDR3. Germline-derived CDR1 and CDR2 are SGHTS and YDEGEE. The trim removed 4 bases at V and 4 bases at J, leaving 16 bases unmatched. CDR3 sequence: CASSINVGTGQEYNSPLHF. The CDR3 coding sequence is TGTGCCAGCAGCATTAACGTCGGGACAGGTCAAGAATATAATTCACCCCTCCACTTT.

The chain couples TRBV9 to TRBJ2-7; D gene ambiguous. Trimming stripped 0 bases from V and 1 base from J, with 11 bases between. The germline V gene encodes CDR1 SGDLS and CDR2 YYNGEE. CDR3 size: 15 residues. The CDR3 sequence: CASSVGQDSSYEQYF. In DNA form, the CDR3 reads TGTGCCAGCAGCGTAGGACAAGATTCTTCCTACGAGCAGTACTTC.

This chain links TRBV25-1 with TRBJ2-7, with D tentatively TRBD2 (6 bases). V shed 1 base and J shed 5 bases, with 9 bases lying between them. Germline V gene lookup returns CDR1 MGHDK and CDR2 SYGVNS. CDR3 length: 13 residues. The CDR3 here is CASSELGGDEQYV. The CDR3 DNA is TGTGCCAGCAGTGAATTAGGAGGGGACGAGCAGTACGTC.

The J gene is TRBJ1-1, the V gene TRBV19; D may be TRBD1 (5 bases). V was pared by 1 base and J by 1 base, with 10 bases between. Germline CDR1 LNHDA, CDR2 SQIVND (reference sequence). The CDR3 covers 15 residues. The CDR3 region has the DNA TGTGCCAGTAGTATAGGGGGGGATTGGAACACTGAAGCTTTCTTT. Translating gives CASSIGGDWNTEAFF. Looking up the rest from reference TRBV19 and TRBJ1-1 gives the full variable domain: DGGITQSPKYLFRKEGQNVTLSCEQNLNHDAMYWYRQDPGQGLRLIYYSQIVNDFQKGDIAEGYSVSREKKESFPLTVTSAQKNPTAFYLCASSIGGDWNTEAFFGQGTRLTVV.

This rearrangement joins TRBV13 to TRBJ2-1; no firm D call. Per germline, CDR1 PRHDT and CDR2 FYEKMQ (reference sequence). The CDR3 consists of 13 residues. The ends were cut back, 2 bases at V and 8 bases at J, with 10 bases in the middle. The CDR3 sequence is CASSLPSEHEQFF. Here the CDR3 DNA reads TGTGCCAGCAGCTTACCCTCCGAGCATGAGCAGTTCTTC.

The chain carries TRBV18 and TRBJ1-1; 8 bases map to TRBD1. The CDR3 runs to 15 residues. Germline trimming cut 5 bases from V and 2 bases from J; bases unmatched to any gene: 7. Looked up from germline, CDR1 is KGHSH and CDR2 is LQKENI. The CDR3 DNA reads TGTGCCAGCTCAGTCGGGACAGGCCTAAACACTGAAGCTTTCTTT. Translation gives CASSVGTGLNTEAFF.

CDR3: CASRKDLQETQYF. The CDR3 bases are TGTGCCAGCAGGAAGGACTTACAAGAGACCCAGTACTTC. The rearrangement joins TRBV2 to TRBJ2-5, with D possibly matching TRBD2 (5 bases). The CDR3 sequence is 13 residues long. Trimming removed 6 bases from V and 2 bases from J, with 10 bases in between. Germline CDR1 is SNHLY and CDR2 is FYNNEI.

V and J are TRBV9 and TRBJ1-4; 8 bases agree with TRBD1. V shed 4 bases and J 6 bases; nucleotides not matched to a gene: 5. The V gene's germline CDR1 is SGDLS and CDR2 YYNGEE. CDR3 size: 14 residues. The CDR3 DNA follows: TGTGCCAGCAGCAAGCGGACAGGGTATGAAAAACTGTTTTTT. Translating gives CASSKRTGYEKLFF.

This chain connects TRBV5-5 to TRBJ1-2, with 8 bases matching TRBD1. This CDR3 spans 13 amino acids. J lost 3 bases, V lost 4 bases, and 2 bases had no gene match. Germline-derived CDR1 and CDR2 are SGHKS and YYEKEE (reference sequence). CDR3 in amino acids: CASSPTGDYGYTF. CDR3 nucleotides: TGTGCCAGCAGCCCGACAGGGGACTATGGCTACACCTTC.

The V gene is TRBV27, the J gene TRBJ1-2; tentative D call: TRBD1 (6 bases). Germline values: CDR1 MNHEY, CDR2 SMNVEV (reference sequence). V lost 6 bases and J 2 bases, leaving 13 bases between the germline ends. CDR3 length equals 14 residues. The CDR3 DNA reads TGTGCCAGCAGGTCCGAGGGGGAGAACTATGGCTACACCTTC. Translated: CASRSEGENYGYTF.

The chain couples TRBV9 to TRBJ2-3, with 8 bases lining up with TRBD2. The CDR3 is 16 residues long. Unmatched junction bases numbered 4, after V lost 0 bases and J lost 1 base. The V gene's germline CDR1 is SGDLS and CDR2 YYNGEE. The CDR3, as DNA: TGTGCCAGCAGCGTAGTGCCAGCGGGGGGCACAGATACGCAGTATTTT. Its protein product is CASSVVPAGGTDTQYF.

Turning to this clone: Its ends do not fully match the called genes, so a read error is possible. CDR3 amino acids: CASSRGIATGELFF. DNA of the CDR3: TGTGCTAGCAGCCGGGGTATCGCCACCGGGGAGCTGTTTTTT. This chain connects TRBV7-7 to TRBJ2-2, with D possibly matching TRBD2 (5 bases). Per germline, CDR1 SSHAT and CDR2 FNYEAQ (reference sequence). The CDR3 extends over 14 amino acids.

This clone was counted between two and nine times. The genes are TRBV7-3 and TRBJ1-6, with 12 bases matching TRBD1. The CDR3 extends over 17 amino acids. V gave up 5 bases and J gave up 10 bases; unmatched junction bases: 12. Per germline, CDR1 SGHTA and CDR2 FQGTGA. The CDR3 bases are TGTGCCAGCAGCGGGGCCGGGACAGGGGGCGCGAGGTCACCCCTCCACTTT. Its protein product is CASSGAGTGGARSPLHF.

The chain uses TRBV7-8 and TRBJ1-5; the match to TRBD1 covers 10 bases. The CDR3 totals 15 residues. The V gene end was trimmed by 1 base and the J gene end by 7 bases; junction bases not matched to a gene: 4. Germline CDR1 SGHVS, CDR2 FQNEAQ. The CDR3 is CASSLGQGAGQPQHF. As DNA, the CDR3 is TGTGCCAGCAGCTTAGGACAGGGGGCAGGGCAGCCCCAGCATTTT.

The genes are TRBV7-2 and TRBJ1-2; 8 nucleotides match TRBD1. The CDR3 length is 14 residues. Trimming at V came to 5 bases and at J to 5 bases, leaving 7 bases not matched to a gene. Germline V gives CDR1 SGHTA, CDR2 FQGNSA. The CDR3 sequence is CASSAMGQEYGYTF. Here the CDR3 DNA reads TGTGCCAGCAGCGCAATGGGACAGGAATATGGCTACACCTTC.

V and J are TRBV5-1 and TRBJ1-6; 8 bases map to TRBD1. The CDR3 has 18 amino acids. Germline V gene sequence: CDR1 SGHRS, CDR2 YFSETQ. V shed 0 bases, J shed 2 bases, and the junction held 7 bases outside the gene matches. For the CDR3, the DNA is TGCGCCAGCAGCTTGGCCCTGACAGGGGACACCTATAATTCACCCCTCCACTTT. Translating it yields CASSLALTGDTYNSPLHF.